This TCR beta chain stems from a study of cytotoxic CD8 clonotypes in ibrutinib-treated CLL (dated by TCRdb to 2020 to 2023). Regarding the study in general: In this cohort, some 16 patients were treatment-naive and 11 to 12 were relapsed/refractory, while some 17 had unmutated IGHV. Responses were partial in roughly 24 patients and complete in 2; after median 68 months follow-up, some 14 stayed in remission and some twelve progressed. Samples at response were collected after a median of about 11 months of treatment, with a range of about 6 to 36 months. On average, each sample had approximately 250,000 productive templates and roughly 95,000 productive rearrangements. Longitudinal samples were obtainable from about 30% of the roughly 90 participants in the trial. Cryopreserved peripheral blood mononuclear cells were collected at three points: before therapy, at response, and at either sustained remission or disease progression. Every remission and progressive disease sample was obtained while ibrutinib was still being received by the patients. What the study reported, not specific to this receptor: At ibrutinib response clonality went up, during sustained remission it held steady, and at progression it dropped back toward baseline. Baseline clonality exceeded that of age-matched healthy donors and correlated strongly with circulating CD8+ T-cell counts. Public clonotypes were found to be uncommon and were observed to contract or remain stable during treatment; the increase in clonality was shown to reflect expansion of private clonotypes at ibrutinib response. Sustained-remission and progressing patients did not have matched sampling times, and lymph node repertoires were not examined.

Concerning this clone: Its antigen specificity is not known. No quality values exist for individual bases; no much larger clone is one base distant.

The time point label, as the study defines it: 20 to 25 months on ibrutinib. For TCR beta library preparation, 1.5 to 2 micrograms of genomic DNA were isolated from cryopreserved PBMCs. High-throughput TCR beta sequencing was performed on longitudinal blood samples from CLL patients receiving ibrutinib monotherapy. The patients were enrolled in a single-center, open-label phase 2 trial of ibrutinib monotherapy. A MiSeq instrument was used for deep resolution sequencing, which targeted depths ranging from 1 in 1 million up to 1 in 200,000 T cells, with coverage averaging 10x for each clonotype. The immunoSEQ hsTCRB Kit was used to generate the TCR beta libraries. The paper's data handling went like this. ImmunoSEQ Data Assistant and ImmunoSEQ Analyzer were used for data analysis, and V, D and J genes were assigned according to IMGT definitions. Clonality, which ranges from 0 to 1, was calculated by subtracting the normalized Shannon entropy of productive rearrangement frequencies from one. Only overrepresented clonotypes making up at least 0.05% of each patient's repertoire were included in the public clonotype analysis. Repertoires from 10 to 15 age-matched healthy donors in immuneACCESS were used as clonality controls. The immuneACCESS repertoire file appears here via TCRdb, limited to in-frame rearrangements. These files lack a portion of the clones; in checked studies, under half of the deficit traces to unresolved V genes, and the cause of the others is not known. That table is the source of V, J and clone size, and D and trimming were worked out from the DNA. The sample profile shows tens of thousands of clones; over 65% of them were found once. The ten largest clones add up to more than 35% of the sample.

The CDR3 runs 15 residues from the cysteine to the phenylalanine. CDR3 DNA only is kept here, 45 bases in frame from base 1. Germline trimming amounts to 0 bases on V and 6 bases on J, with 2 as the count of junction bases outside the gene matches. The germline V gene supplies CDR1 SGHRS and CDR2 YFSETQ. The sequenced sample was PBMCs, obtained after 24 months of ibrutinib treatment. This chain is built from TRBV5-1 and TRBJ1-3, with 11 central nucleotides matching TRBD1. This receptor was identified in a human donor with chronic lymphocytic leukemia. The CDR3 reads as follows: CASSLAGQGVNTIYF. The sequenced DNA is TGCGCCAGCAGCTTGGCGGGACAGGGGGTAAACACCATATATTTT.